One and the same sample provided the 24 T cell receptor beta chains below, sequenced in a study of shared clonotypes between healthy human individuals (dated by TCRdb to about 2020). The receptor library was made with the immunoSEQ multiplex PCR assay. Held by TCRdb, this immuneACCESS table contains in-frame sequences only and omits some clones. Under half of the omission traces to an unresolved V gene where checked; the cause of the rest is unknown. The sample contains over 700,000 clones, 55% to 80% of them found a single time. The ten most abundant clones make up less than 2% of the sample. Sequencing was done on a sample of memory CD4+ T cells sorted from blood. The meaning of the sample's cell subset or site label: CD45RA-negative fraction. The receptors were gathered from a woman in her twenties or thirties in good health.

The count of this clone is one. This chain links TRBV2 with TRBJ2-1, with 10 bases that match TRBD2. V dropped 5 bases and J dropped 2; count of bases not matched to a gene: 9. The germline V gene encodes CDR1 SNHLY and CDR2 FYNNEI. The CDR3 sequence is 17 residues long. Here the CDR3 reads CASSRSSGRYAYNEQFF. As DNA, the CDR3 is TGTGCCAGCAGTCGTAGTAGCGGGAGGTACGCCTACAATGAGCAGTTCTTC.

This chain connects TRBV2 to TRBJ1-1; D remains unclear. This CDR3 has 12 residues. The ends were cut back, 2 bases at V and 13 bases at J, with 14 bases in the middle. CDR1 is SNHLY and CDR2 is FYNNEI in the germline V gene. Written as DNA, the CDR3 is TGTGCCAGCAGTGAAAGTCGACTCATCGGTTTCTTT. Encoded protein: CASSESRLIGFF.

The chain couples TRBV5-4 to TRBJ2-1; 7 nucleotides align to TRBD2. With 6 bases clipped from V and 2 bases from J, the junction kept 11 bases outside the gene matches. Germline assignment: CDR1 SGHNT and CDR2 YYREEE (reference sequence). The CDR3 covers 16 residues. CDR3 nucleotide sequence: TGTGCCAGCACCTTAACGGGGCGGGGGACCTACAATGAGCAGTTCTTC. Amino acid sequence: CASTLTGRGTYNEQFF. Full variable domain (outside the CDR3, taken from reference TRBV5-4 and TRBJ2-1): ETGVTQSPTHLIKTRGQQVTLRCSSQSGHNTVSWYQQALGQGPQFIFQYYREEENGRGNFPPRFSGLQFPNYSSELNVNALELDDSALYLCASTLTGRGTYNEQFFGPGTRLTVL.

V gene TRBV7-6 combines with J gene TRBJ2-3; 8 bases line up with TRBD2. This CDR3 has 17 amino acids. CDR1 and CDR2 (germline): SGHVS, FNYEAQ. Unmatched junction bases numbered 10, after V lost 5 bases and J lost 0 bases. The CDR3 nucleotides are TGTGCCAGCAGCCCAGCCTCGGCTAGCGGGAGCACAGATACGCAGTATTTT. It yields the protein CASSPASASGSTDTQYF. Looking up the rest from reference TRBV7-6 and TRBJ2-3 gives the full variable domain: GAGVSQSPRYKVTKRGQDVALRCDPISGHVSLYWYRQALGQGPEFLTYFNYEAQQDKSGLPNDRFSAERPEGSISTLTIQRTEQRDSAMYRCASSPASASGSTDTQYFGPGTRLTVL.

Turning to this clone: This may stem from a read error, because a much larger clone lies one nucleotide away. The same CDR3 is also encoded by other DNA sequences in this sample. This rearrangement joins TRBV5-1 to TRBJ2-1; tentatively, D is TRBD2 (5 bases). Trimming removed 0 bases from V and 0 bases from J, with 7 bases in between. This CDR3 region has 15 residues. Germline V gives CDR1 SGHRS, CDR2 YFSETQ. The CDR3 reads CASSLDSGSYNEQFF. In DNA, the CDR3 is TGCGCCAGCAGCTTGGACAGCGGCTCCTACAATGAGCAGTTCTTC.

The chain uses TRBV5-1 and TRBJ1-4; the D gene is possibly TRBD1 (5 bases). The V gene lost 0 bases and the J gene lost 10 bases, with 16 bases spanning the gap. The CDR3 spans 15 residues. CDR1 is SGHRS and CDR2 is YFSETQ in the germline V gene. CDR3 nucleotide sequence: TGCGCCAGCAGCTTGGCTGGGCAGGGAGAAGGAAAACTGTTTTTT. It specifies CASSLAGQGEGKLFF.

The chain carries TRBV28 and TRBJ1-1; D gene ambiguous. Trimming removed 6 bases at V and 4 bases at J, with 15 bases between. Germline CDR1 reads MDHEN; CDR2 reads SYDVKM. CDR3 length: 14 residues. The CDR3 sequence: CASRPGLSGTEAFF. DNA of the CDR3: TGTGCCAGCAGGCCGGGCCTGAGCGGCACTGAAGCTTTCTTT. The complete variable domain, with remaining parts taken from reference TRBV28 and TRBJ1-1, reads DVKVTQSSRYLVKRTGEKVFLECVQDMDHENMFWYRQDPGLGLRLIYFSYDVKMKEKGDIPEGYSVSREKKERFSLILESASTNQTSMYLCASRPGLSGTEAFFGQGTRLTVV.

This clone was seen a single time. The identical CDR3 is also encoded by other nucleotide sequences in the sample. CDR3 sequence: CASSLGLASYEQYF. In DNA form, the CDR3 reads TGTGCCAGCAGCTTAGGGCTAGCGTCGTACGAGCAGTACTTC. This chain joins TRBV11-2 and TRBJ2-7, with D perhaps matching TRBD2 (6 bases). The CDR3 extends over 14 amino acids. Per germline, CDR1 SGHAT and CDR2 FQNNGV. V lost 1 base and J lost 4, with 11 bases in between.

The table lists this clone with many counts. Additional DNA sequences in this sample encode the identical CDR3. V gene TRBV10-2 combines with J gene TRBJ1-2, with TRBD1 identical over 7 bases. The germline V gene has CDR1 WSHSY and CDR2 SAAADI. V trimming: 4 bases; J trimming: 7 bases; junction bases outside the gene matches: 6. The CDR3 is made up of 13 amino acids. In DNA form, the CDR3 reads TGCGCCAGCAGTGGACAGGGATTGGGTGGCTACACCTTC. Encoded protein: CASSGQGLGGYTF.

The CDR3: CAWSRLAGAFDEQFF. The CDR3 nucleotides read TGTGCCTGGAGTCGGCTAGCGGGAGCCTTCGATGAGCAGTTCTTC. The chain has TRBV30 and TRBJ2-1, with 10 bases identical to TRBD2. The CDR3 is 15 amino acids. Per germline, CDR1 GTSNPN and CDR2 SVGIG (reference sequence). The V and J ends lost 2 bases and 8 bases, in that order; junction bases with no gene match: 9.

The rearrangement links TRBV28 to TRBJ1-2, with TRBD1 identical over 7 bases. CDR3 size: 13 residues. From germline, CDR1 is MDHEN and CDR2 SYDVKM. The V gene end was trimmed by 6 bases and the J gene end by 5 bases; junction bases not matched to a gene: 6. The CDR3 spells CASSRGQPYGYTF. Written as DNA, the CDR3 is TGTGCCAGCAGCCGGGGACAGCCATATGGCTACACCTTC.

The chain couples TRBV4-1 to TRBJ1-2, with D unresolved. The CDR3 has 14 residues. In germline, CDR1 is MGHRA, CDR2 YSYEKL. V was pared by 4 bases and J by 2 bases, with 11 bases between. The CDR3 nucleotides are TGCGCCAGCAGCCGTGGACGGATCAACTATGGCTACACCTTC. This codes for CASSRGRINYGYTF.

This clone was seen only once. The chain joins TRBV29-1 to TRBJ2-3; D is unclear. Per the germline V gene, CDR1 is SQVTM and CDR2 is ANQGSEA. This CDR3 contains 10 residues. CDR3 coding DNA: TGCGCAACAGCGAGAGATACGCAGTATTTT. Amino acid sequence: CATARDTQYF.

The chain couples TRBV11-2 to TRBJ1-4; D unclear. CDR1 is SGHAT, CDR2 FQNNGV, per germline. This CDR3 is built from 12 residues. Trimming removed 5 bases from V and 8 bases from J, with 9 bases in between. CDR3: CASSLVVEKLFF. The DNA of the CDR3 is TGTGCCAGCAGCCTTGTCGTCGAAAAACTGTTTTTT.

The rearrangement links TRBV2 to TRBJ2-5; perhaps TRBD1 as D (6 bases). Trimming pared 5 bases from V and 3 bases from J, leaving 16 bases between. Germline-derived CDR1 and CDR2 are SNHLY and FYNNEI. CDR3 length: 15 residues. Here the CDR3 reads CASSLEGAGEETQYF. CDR3 bases: TGTGCCAGCAGTCTCGAAGGGGCAGGGGAAGAGACCCAGTACTTC.

The chain combines TRBV30 with TRBJ2-4; 7 nucleotides align to TRBD2. Germline CDR1 reads GTSNPN; CDR2 reads SVGIG (reference sequence). This CDR3 comprises 12 residues. The V gene end was trimmed by 8 bases and the J gene end by 7 bases; junction bases not matched to a gene: 8. The CDR3 protein is CAGGRVGNIQYF. CDR3 DNA sequence: TGTGCCGGGGGGAGGGTTGGGAACATTCAGTACTTC.

The gene calls are TRBV28 and TRBJ2-5; no firm D call. This CDR3 comprises 12 residues. Germline values: CDR1 MDHEN, CDR2 SYDVKM. V was pared by 5 bases and J by 1 base, with 5 bases between. Written as DNA, the CDR3 is TGTGCCAGCAGTCAAGGCCAAGAGACCCAGTACTTC. As protein: CASSQGQETQYF.

The chain employs TRBV7-9 and TRBJ2-2; 9 bases are a match to TRBD1. The CDR3 runs 17 residues. Per the germline V gene, CDR1 is SEHNR and CDR2 is FQNEAQ (reference sequence). V lost 6 bases to trimming and J lost 4 bases; unmatched junction nucleotides: 12. The CDR3 DNA is TGTGCCAGCAGAGACTACAGGGGGCGCGGTGGCACCGGGGAGCTGTTTTTT. Translated: CASRDYRGRGGTGELFF.

This clone has a handful of counts. The chain recombines TRBV6-6 with TRBJ2-7; 10 bases align to TRBD1. The CDR3 has 15 residues. Germline V gives CDR1 MNHNY, CDR2 SVGAGI (reference sequence). Trimming cost V 0 bases and J 6 bases; bases outside gene matches: 5. This chain's CDR3 is CASSYSKTGGGEQYF. The CDR3 coding sequence is TGTGCCAGCAGTTACTCGAAGACAGGGGGCGGCGAGCAGTACTTC.

The chain combines TRBV6-1 with TRBJ2-1; TRBD2 matches 8 bases. CDR1 is MNHNS and CDR2 is SASEGT in the germline V gene. The V and J ends lost 4 bases and 9 bases, in that order; junction bases with no gene match: 17. The CDR3 totals 17 residues. The CDR3 DNA reads as TGTGCCAGCAGTGTCTTTAGCGGGACACTAAGTCTTGGTGAGCAGTTCTTC. The encoded protein is CASSVFSGTLSLGEQFF.

This chain joins TRBV5-6 and TRBJ1-2; D unresolved. The germline CDR1 and CDR2 sequences are SGHDT and YYEEEE. The CDR3 covers 15 residues. The V end lost 3 bases, the J end lost 0 bases, and 12 bases lay between the germline ends. The CDR3 DNA reads TGTGCCAGCAGCTCTTGGAAGAAAGCTAACTATGGCTACACCTTC. Its protein product is CASSSWKKANYGYTF.

This chain joins TRBV5-3 and TRBJ1-1; D is unclear. TRBV5-3 is an open reading frame, and its role is uncertain. Deletions cut 1 base from V and 0 bases from J, with 13 bases between. The CDR3 covers 16 residues. The CDR3 DNA sequence: TGTGCCAGAAGCTTGTGCTGTCGAGGGCTGAACACTGAAGCTTTCTTT. The encoded protein is CARSLCCRGLNTEAFF.

By frequency in the sample, this clone is medium-sized (0.01 to 0.1%). This chain connects TRBV28 to TRBJ2-6; D perhaps matches TRBD1 (6 bases). V lost 5 bases and J lost 0, with 14 bases in between. The germline gives CDR1 MDHEN, CDR2 SYDVKM. The CDR3 has 17 amino acids. CDR3 loop: CASSPLGHDSGANVLTF. The CDR3 DNA reads TGTGCCAGCAGTCCACTGGGACACGACTCTGGGGCCAACGTCCTGACTTTC.

A remark on this clone: One base away lies a much larger clone, so this may be a sequencing read error. This specimen includes other DNA sequences encoding the same CDR3. The V gene is TRBV28, the J gene TRBJ1-2; D call uncertain. Trimming removed 3 bases from V and 2 bases from J, with 4 bases in between. CDR3 length: 12 residues. Germline CDR1 is MDHEN and CDR2 is SYDVKM. CDR3 sequence: CASSFPNYGYTF. In DNA, the CDR3 is TGTGCCAGCAGTTTCCCGAACTATGGCTACACCTTC.